What follows are 15 T cell receptor beta chains derived from one specimen sequenced in a study of patients and donors after allogeneic stem cell transplantation. TCRdb analysed the RT-PCR reads with MiXCR anew, one entry per CDR3 protein. This table holds about 960,000 distinct CDR3 sequences, more than 15% found once. Input material: blood, either unsorted or a sorted T cell fraction (not recorded which). These receptors were obtained from a human donor who was either an allogeneic HSCT recipient or a stem cell or donor lymphocyte infusion donor (not recorded which). It is not recorded whose cells these are; they may come from a transplant donor.

The chain employs TRBV6-2 or TRBV6-3 and TRBJ1-4; the D is unclear. V was pared by 6 bases and J by 0 bases, with 11 bases between. The CDR3 has 15 amino acids. The germline V gene encodes CDR1 MNHEY and CDR2 SVGEGT. CDR3 protein: CASSLRRATNEKLFF. The CDR3 DNA reads TGTGCCAGCAGCCTACGTCGTGCAACTAATGAAAAACTGTTTTTT.

The chain employs TRBV20-1 and TRBJ1-6; TRBD1 agrees at 10 bases. In germline, CDR1 is DFQATT, CDR2 SNEGSKA (reference sequence). This CDR3 has 15 residues. V trimming: 1 base; J trimming: 6 bases; junction bases outside the gene matches: 3. CDR3 DNA: TGCAGTGCTAGAGTGGGGACAGGGGTTAATTCACCCCTCCACTTT. Its translation is CSARVGTGVNSPLHF.

In DNA form, the CDR3 reads TGTGCCAGCAGCAAATGTCCGGGGGACAGATACTACGAGCAGTACTTC. It yields the protein CASSKCPGDRYYEQYF. The V call is TRBV21-1, the J call TRBJ2-7; TRBD1 reflects the table's D call only, with no check against the DNA. TRBV21-1 is a documented pseudogene. CDR3 size: 16 residues.

The chain employs TRBV3-1 and TRBJ2-5; 12 bases align to TRBD2. In germline, CDR1 is LGHDT, CDR2 YNNKEL (reference sequence). The ends lost 1 base at V and 1 base at J; junction bases unmatched: 4. The CDR3 extends over 17 amino acids. DNA for the CDR3: TGTGCCAGCAGCCAAGTCGGACTAGCGGGACGCCAAGAGACCCAGTACTTC. Protein product: CASSQVGLAGRQETQYF.

This clonotype showed up many times. This chain links TRBV5-1 with TRBJ2-1; 10 nucleotides align to TRBD2. Germline V gene data show CDR1 as SGHRS and CDR2 as YFSETQ. V shed 0 bases and J 0 bases; nucleotides not matched to a gene: 9. The CDR3 runs 19 residues. DNA for the CDR3: TGCGCCAGCAGCTTGGCCGGAGGGAGCGGGAGGGCCTCCTACAATGAGCAGTTCTTC. Its protein is CASSLAGGSGRASYNEQFF.

J is TRBJ2-7 and V is TRBV10-3; TRBD2 might be the D (6 bases). Germline V gives CDR1 ENHRY, CDR2 SYGVKD. The CDR3 contains 14 residues. With 2 bases removed from V and 3 bases from J, the gap between germline ends came to 11 bases. The CDR3 region has the DNA TGTGCCATCAGTGAGACGACGGGAGACTACGAGCAGTACTTC. Translation gives CAISETTGDYEQYF.

This clonotype was picked up a small number of times. V is TRBV29-1 and J is TRBJ1-1; TRBD1 aligns across 7 bases. This CDR3 spans 11 amino acids. Germline trimming cut 6 bases from V and 11 bases from J; bases unmatched to any gene: 9. Germline lookup yields CDR1 SQVTM and CDR2 ANQGSEA. This chain's CDR3 is CSVITGVGAFF. CDR3 bases: TGCAGCGTAATAACAGGGGTTGGGGCTTTCTTT. The complete variable domain, with remaining parts taken from reference TRBV29-1 and TRBJ1-1, reads SAVISQKPSRDICQRGTSLTIQCQVDSQVTMMFWYRQQPGQSLTLIATANQGSEATYESGFVIDKFPISRPNLTFSTLTVSNMSPEDSSIYLCSVITGVGAFFGQGTRLTVV.

This clonotype appeared many times. The genes are TRBV4-3 and TRBJ2-7; weak D call: TRBD2 (6 bases). V dropped 2 bases and J dropped 4 bases, with 12 bases sitting between them. Germline V gene data show CDR1 as LGHNA and CDR2 as YSLEER. The CDR3 totals 14 residues. The CDR3 region is CASSQISGGYEQYF. In nucleotides, the CDR3 is TGCGCCAGCAGCCAAATCTCCGGGGGTTACGAGCAGTACTTC.

This clonotype has more than one count but fewer than ten. The DNA for the CDR3 is TGTGCCAGCAGCAAAGAAATAGTAATCAACGAGCAGTACTTC. This translates into CASSKEIVINEQYF. This chain uses TRBV7-2 with TRBJ2-7; D not resolved. Germline lookup yields CDR1 SGHTA and CDR2 FQGNSA. Trimming cost V 5 bases and J 5 bases, with 16 bases left between them. This CDR3 region has 14 residues. The entire variable domain, with the rest obtained from reference TRBV7-2 and TRBJ2-7, is as follows: GAGVSQSPSNKVTEKGKDVELRCDPISGHTALYWYRQSLGQGLEFLIYFQGNSAPDKSGLPSDRFSAERTGGSVSTLTIQRTQQEDSAVYLCASSKEIVINEQYFGPGTRLTVT.

This clonotype has only a few counts. The chain carries TRBV4-3 and TRBJ1-4; possible D gene TRBD1, 5 bases. There are 15 residues in the CDR3. V dropped 3 bases and J dropped 8 bases, with 16 bases sitting between them. Looked up from germline, CDR1 is LGHNA and CDR2 is YSLEER. The CDR3 is CASSQVPGQGEKLFF. The DNA of the CDR3 is TGCGCCAGCAGCCAGGTTCCGGGGCAGGGCGAAAAACTGTTTTTT.

V and J are TRBV6-2 or TRBV6-3 and TRBJ2-2; D not resolved. Trimming removed 1 base at V and 4 bases at J, with 13 bases between. The CDR3 loop spans 16 amino acids. From germline, CDR1 is MNHEY and CDR2 SVGEGT. Written as DNA, the CDR3 is TGTGCCAGCAGTTACTGGGCGCCATTGGGCACCGGGGAGCTGTTTTTT. Translation: CASSYWAPLGTGELFF.

This clonotype has at least ten counts. The V call is TRBV5-1, the J call TRBJ2-2; 8 nucleotides line up with TRBD2. Germline-derived CDR1 and CDR2 are SGHRS and YFSETQ. The CDR3 covers 15 residues. V shed 1 base and J 5 bases; nucleotides not matched to a gene: 4. CDR3 in DNA: TGCGCCAGCAGCTTGTCTAGCGGGTTGACCGGGGAGCTGTTTTTT. Translating gives CASSLSSGLTGELFF.

The chain couples TRBV12-3 or TRBV12-4 to TRBJ2-1; D possibly matches TRBD1 or TRBD2 (5 bases each). This CDR3 is 18 amino acids long. With 4 bases removed from V and 5 bases from J, the gap between germline ends came to 24 bases. CDR3 loop: CASSSNLLGSRGDNEQFF. DNA of the CDR3: TGTGCCAGCAGTTCCAATCTCCTTGGGTCACGAGGGGACAATGAGCAGTTCTTC.

In this sample, this clonotype turned up a few times. In DNA, the CDR3 is TGTGCCAGCGGGAACAGGGGGCCTAGCTATGGCTACACCTTC. Translated: CASGNRGPSYGYTF. The chain couples TRBV5-4 to TRBJ1-2; 9 positions match TRBD1. J lost 4 bases, V lost 7 bases, and 8 bases had no gene match. The CDR3 sequence is 14 residues long. Germline V gene sequence: CDR1 SGHNT, CDR2 YYREEE (reference sequence).

This clonotype has only a few counts. The chain has TRBV27 and TRBJ2-1; the D gene is possibly TRBD2 (6 bases). Trimming removed 6 bases at V and 0 bases at J, with 12 bases between. Germline-derived CDR1 and CDR2 are MNHEY and SMNVEV (reference sequence). The CDR3 length is 15 residues. CDR3 region: CASRRGGSSYNEQFF. CDR3 in DNA: TGTGCCAGCAGACGTGGGGGGAGCTCCTACAATGAGCAGTTCTTC.